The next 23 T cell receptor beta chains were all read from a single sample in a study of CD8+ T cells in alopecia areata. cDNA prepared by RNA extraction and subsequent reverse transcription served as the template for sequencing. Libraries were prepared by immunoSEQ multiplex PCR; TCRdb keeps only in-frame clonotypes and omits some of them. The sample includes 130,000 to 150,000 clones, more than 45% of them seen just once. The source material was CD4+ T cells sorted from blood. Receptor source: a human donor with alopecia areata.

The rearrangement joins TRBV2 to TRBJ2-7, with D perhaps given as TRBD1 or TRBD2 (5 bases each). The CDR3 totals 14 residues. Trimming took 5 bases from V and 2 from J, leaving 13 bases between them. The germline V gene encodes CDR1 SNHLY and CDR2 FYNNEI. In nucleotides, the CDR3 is TGTGCCAGCAGTTACCGGGACGTGACCTACGAGCAGTACTTC. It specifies CASSYRDVTYEQYF. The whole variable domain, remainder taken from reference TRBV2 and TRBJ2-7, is EPEVTQTPSHQVTQMGQEVILRCVPISNHLYFYWYRQILGQKVEFLVSFYNNEISEKSEIFDDQFSVERPDGSNFTLKIRSTKLEDSAMYFCASSYRDVTYEQYFGPGTRLTVT.

CDR3: CASSLDTSGRRHEQFF. Here the CDR3 DNA reads TGTGCCAGCAGCTTGGATACTAGCGGGAGAAGGCATGAGCAGTTCTTC. The genes are TRBV5-4 and TRBJ2-1; the match to TRBD2 covers 11 bases. The V gene's germline CDR1 is SGHNT and CDR2 YYREEE (reference sequence). The V gene end was trimmed by 0 bases and the J gene end by 8 bases; junction bases not matched to a gene: 7. This CDR3 region has 16 residues. Looking up the rest from reference TRBV5-4 and TRBJ2-1 gives the full variable domain: ETGVTQSPTHLIKTRGQQVTLRCSSQSGHNTVSWYQQALGQGPQFIFQYYREEENGRGNFPPRFSGLQFPNYSSELNVNALELDDSALYLCASSLDTSGRRHEQFFGPGTRLTVL.

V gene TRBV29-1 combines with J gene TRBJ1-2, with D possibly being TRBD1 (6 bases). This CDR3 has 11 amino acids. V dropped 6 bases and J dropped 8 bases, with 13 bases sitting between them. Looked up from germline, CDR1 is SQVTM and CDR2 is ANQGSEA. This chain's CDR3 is CSVERGGGYTF. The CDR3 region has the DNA TGCAGCGTGGAGCGGGGGGGCGGCTACACCTTC.

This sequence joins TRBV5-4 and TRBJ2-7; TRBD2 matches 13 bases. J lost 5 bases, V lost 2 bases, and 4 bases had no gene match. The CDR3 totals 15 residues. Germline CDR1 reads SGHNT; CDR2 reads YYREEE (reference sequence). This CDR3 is CASSFWTSGSDEQYF. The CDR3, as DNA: TGTGCCAGCAGCTTCTGGACTAGCGGGAGTGACGAGCAGTACTTC.

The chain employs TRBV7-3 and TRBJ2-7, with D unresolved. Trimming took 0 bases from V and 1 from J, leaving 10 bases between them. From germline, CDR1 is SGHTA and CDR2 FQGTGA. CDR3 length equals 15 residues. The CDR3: CASSLTGSPSYEQYF. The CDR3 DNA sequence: TGTGCCAGCAGCTTAACTGGCTCACCTTCCTACGAGCAGTACTTC.

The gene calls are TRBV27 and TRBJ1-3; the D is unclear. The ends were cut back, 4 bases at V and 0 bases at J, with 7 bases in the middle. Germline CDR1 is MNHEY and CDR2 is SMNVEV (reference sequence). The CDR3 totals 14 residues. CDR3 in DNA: TGTGCCAGCAGTTCATCCACCTCTGGAAACACCATATATTTT. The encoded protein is CASSSSTSGNTIYF.

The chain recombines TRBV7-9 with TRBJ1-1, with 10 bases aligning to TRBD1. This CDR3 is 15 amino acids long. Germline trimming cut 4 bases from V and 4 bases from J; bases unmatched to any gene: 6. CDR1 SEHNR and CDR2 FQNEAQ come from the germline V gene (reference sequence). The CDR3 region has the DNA TGTGCCAGCAGCTCCAGGGGGACAGGGGTCACTGAAGCTTTCTTT. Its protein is CASSSRGTGVTEAFF.

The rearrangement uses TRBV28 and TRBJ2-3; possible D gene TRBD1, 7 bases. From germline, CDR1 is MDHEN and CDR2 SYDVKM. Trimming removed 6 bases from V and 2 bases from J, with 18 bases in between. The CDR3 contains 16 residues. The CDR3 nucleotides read TGTGCCAGCAGCTCCGGCGCAGGGGGGTTCACAGATACGCAGTATTTT. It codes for CASSSGAGGFTDTQYF. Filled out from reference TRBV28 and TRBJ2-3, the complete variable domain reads DVKVTQSSRYLVKRTGEKVFLECVQDMDHENMFWYRQDPGLGLRLIYFSYDVKMKEKGDIPEGYSVSREKKERFSLILESASTNQTSMYLCASSSGAGGFTDTQYFGPGTRLTVL.

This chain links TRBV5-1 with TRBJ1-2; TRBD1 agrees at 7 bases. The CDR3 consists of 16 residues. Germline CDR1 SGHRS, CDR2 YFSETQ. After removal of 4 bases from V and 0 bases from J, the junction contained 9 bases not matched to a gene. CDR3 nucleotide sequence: TGCGCCAGCAGCGTACCGGGACAGAGAACTAACTATGGCTACACCTTC. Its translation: CASSVPGQRTNYGYTF.

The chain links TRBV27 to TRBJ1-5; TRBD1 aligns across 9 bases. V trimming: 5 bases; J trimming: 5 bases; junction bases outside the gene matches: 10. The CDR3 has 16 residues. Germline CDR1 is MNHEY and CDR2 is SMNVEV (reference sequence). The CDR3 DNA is TGTGCCAGCAGTCCAGGACAGGGGTTAAAGGATCAGCCCCAGCATTTT. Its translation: CASSPGQGLKDQPQHF.

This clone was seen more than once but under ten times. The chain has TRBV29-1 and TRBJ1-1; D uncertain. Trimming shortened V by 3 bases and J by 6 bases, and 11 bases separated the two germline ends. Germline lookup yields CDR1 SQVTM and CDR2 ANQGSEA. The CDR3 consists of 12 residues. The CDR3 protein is CSVDSWAPEAFF. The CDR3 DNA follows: TGCAGCGTTGACTCGTGGGCACCTGAAGCTTTCTTT.

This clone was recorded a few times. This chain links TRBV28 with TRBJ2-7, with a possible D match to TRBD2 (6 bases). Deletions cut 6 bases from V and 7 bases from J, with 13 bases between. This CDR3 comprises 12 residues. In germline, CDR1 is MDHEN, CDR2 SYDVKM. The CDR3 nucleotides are TGTGCCAGCAGCTCCTCCCGGGGGGAGCAGTACTTC. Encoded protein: CASSSSRGEQYF. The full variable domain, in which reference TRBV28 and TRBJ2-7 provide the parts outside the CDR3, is DVKVTQSSRYLVKRTGEKVFLECVQDMDHENMFWYRQDPGLGLRLIYFSYDVKMKEKGDIPEGYSVSREKKERFSLILESASTNQTSMYLCASSSSRGEQYFGPGTRLTVT.

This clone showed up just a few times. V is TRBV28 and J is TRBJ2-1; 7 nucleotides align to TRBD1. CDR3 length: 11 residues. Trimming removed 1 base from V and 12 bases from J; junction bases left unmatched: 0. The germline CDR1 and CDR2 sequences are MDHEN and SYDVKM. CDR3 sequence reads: CASSLSGGQFF. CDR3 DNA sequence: TGTGCCAGCAGTTTATCAGGGGGGCAGTTCTTC.

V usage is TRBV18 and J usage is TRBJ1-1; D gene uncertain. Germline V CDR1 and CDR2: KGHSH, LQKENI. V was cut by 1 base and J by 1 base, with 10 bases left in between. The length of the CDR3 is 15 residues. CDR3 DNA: TGTGCCAGCTCACCACAGAGGATGCGGAACACTGAAGCTTTCTTT. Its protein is CASSPQRMRNTEAFF.

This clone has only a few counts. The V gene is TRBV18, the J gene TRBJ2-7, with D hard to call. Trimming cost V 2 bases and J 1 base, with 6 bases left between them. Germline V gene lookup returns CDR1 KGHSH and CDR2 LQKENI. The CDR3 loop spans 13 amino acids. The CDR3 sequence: CASSPGESYEQYF. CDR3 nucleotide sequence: TGTGCCAGCTCACCAGGGGAATCCTACGAGCAGTACTTC.

CDR3 loop: CASSLIRDRPTDTQYF. The CDR3 coding sequence is TGTGCCAGCAGCTTAATCAGGGACAGGCCCACAGATACGCAGTATTTT. The chain has TRBV7-9 and TRBJ2-3; 8 nucleotides agree with TRBD1. Germline CDR1 reads SEHNR; CDR2 reads FQNEAQ (reference sequence). With V trimmed by 2 bases and J by 2 bases, 6 bases remained unmatched. The CDR3 contains 16 residues.

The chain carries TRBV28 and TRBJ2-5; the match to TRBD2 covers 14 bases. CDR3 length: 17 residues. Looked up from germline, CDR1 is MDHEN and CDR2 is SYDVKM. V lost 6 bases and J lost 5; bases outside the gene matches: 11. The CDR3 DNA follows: TGTGCCAGCAGAAAGAATGAAGGACTAGCGGGAGGTGAGACCCAGTACTTC. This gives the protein CASRKNEGLAGGETQYF. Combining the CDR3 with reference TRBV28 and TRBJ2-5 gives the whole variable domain DVKVTQSSRYLVKRTGEKVFLECVQDMDHENMFWYRQDPGLGLRLIYFSYDVKMKEKGDIPEGYSVSREKKERFSLILESASTNQTSMYLCASRKNEGLAGGETQYFGPGTRLLVL.

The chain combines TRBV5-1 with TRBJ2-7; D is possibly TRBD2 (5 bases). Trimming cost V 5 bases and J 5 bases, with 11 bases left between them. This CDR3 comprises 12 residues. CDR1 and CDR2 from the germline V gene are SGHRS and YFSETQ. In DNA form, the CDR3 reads TGCGCCAGCAGACCCACTAGTAACGAGCAGTACTTC. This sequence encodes CASRPTSNEQYF. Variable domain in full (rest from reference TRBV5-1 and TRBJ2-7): KAGVTQTPRYLIKTRGQQVTLSCSPISGHRSVSWYQQTPGQGLQFLFEYFSETQRNKGNFPGRFSGRQFSNSRSEMNVSTLELGDSALYLCASRPTSNEQYFGPGTRLTVT.

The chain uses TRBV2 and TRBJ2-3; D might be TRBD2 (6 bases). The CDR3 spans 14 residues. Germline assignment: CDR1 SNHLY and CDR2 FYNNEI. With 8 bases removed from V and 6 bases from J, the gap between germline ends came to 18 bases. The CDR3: CASGAGTGYDTQYF. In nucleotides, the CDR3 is TGTGCCAGCGGCGCCGGGACTGGATATGATACGCAGTATTTT.

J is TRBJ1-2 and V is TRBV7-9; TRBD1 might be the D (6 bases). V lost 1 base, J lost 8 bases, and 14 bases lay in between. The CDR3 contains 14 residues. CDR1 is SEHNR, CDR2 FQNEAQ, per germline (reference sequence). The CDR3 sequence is CASSLVGGAGGYTF. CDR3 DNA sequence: TGTGCCAGCAGCTTAGTCGGGGGGGCAGGAGGCTACACCTTC.

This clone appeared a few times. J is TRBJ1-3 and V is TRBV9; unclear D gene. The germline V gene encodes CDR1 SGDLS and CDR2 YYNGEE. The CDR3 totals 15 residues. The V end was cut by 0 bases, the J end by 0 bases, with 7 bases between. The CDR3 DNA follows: TGTGCCAGCAGCGTAGGAGCTAGCTCTGGAAACACCATATATTTT. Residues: CASSVGASSGNTIYF.

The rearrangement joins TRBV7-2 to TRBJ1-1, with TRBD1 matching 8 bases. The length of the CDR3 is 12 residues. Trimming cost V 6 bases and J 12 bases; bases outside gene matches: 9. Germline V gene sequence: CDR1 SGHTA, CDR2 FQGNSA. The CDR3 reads CASSLRTGTTFF. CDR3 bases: TGTGCCAGCAGTCTTAGGACAGGGACAACTTTCTTT.

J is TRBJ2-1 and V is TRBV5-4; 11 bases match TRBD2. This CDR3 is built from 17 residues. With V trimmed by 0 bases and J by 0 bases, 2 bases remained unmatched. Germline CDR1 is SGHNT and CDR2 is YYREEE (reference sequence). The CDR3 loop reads CASSLGLAGGSYNEQFF. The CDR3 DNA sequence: TGTGCCAGCAGCTTGGGGCTAGCGGGAGGCTCCTACAATGAGCAGTTCTTC.